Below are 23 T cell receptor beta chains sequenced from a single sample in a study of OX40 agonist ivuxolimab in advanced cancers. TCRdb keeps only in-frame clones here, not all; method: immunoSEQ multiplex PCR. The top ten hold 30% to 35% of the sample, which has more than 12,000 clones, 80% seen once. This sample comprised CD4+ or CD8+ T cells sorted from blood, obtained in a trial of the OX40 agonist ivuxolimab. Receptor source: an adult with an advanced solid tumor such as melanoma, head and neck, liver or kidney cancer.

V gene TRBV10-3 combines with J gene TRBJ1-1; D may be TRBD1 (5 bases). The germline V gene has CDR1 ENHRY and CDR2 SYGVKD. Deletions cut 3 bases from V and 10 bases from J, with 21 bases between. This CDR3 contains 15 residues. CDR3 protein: CAISEGVAREGGAFF. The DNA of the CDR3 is TGTGCCATCAGTGAAGGGGTGGCTAGGGAGGGAGGAGCTTTCTTT.

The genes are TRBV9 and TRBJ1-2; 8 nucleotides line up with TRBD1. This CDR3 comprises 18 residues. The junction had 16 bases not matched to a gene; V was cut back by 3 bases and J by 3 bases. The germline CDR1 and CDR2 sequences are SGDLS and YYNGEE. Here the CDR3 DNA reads TGTGCCAGCAGCGCCAGCCCCAAACGGACAGGGATGGACTATGGCTACACCTTC. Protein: CASSASPKRTGMDYGYTF.

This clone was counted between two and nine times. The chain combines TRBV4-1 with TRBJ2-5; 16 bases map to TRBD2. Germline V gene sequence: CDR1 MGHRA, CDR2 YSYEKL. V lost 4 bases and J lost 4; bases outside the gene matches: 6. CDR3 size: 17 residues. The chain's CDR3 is CASSPGLAGGPLETQYF. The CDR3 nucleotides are TGCGCCAGCAGCCCGGGACTAGCGGGAGGGCCGTTAGAGACCCAGTACTTC.

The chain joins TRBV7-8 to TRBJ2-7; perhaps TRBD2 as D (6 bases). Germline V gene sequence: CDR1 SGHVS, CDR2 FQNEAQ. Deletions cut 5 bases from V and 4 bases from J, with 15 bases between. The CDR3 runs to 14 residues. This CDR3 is CASSPSGGFYEQYF. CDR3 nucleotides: TGTGCCAGCAGCCCCTCTGGGGGGTTTTACGAGCAGTACTTC.

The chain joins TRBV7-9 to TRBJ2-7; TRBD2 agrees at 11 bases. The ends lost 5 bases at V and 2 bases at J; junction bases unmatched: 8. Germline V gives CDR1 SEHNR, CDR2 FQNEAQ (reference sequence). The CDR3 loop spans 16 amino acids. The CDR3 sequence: CASSGGLAGLPYEQYF. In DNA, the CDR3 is TGTGCCAGCAGCGGCGGACTAGCGGGCCTCCCCTACGAGCAGTACTTC.

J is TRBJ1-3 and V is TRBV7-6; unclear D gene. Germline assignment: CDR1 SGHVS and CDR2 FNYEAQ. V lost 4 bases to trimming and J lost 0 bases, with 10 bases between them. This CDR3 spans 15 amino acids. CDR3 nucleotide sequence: TGTGCCAGCAGCTCAGACACGAGCTCTGGAAACACCATATATTTT. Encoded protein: CASSSDTSSGNTIYF.

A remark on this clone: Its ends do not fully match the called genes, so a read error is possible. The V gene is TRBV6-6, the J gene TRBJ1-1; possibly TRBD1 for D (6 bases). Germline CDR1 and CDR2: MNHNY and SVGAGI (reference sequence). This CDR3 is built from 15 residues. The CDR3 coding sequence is TGTACCAGCAGCCTAAACGACAGGACGAACACTGAAGCTTTCTTT. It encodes CTSSLNDRTNTEAFF.

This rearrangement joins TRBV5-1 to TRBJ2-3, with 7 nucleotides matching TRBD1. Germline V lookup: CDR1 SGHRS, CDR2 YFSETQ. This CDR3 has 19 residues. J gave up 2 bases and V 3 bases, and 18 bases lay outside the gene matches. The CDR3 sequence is CASSSTGVQVGVITDTQYF. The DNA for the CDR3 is TGCGCCAGCAGCTCAACAGGGGTTCAGGTGGGAGTTATCACAGATACGCAGTATTTT. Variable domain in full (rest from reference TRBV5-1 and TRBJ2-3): KAGVTQTPRYLIKTRGQQVTLSCSPISGHRSVSWYQQTPGQGLQFLFEYFSETQRNKGNFPGRFSGRQFSNSRSEMNVSTLELGDSALYLCASSSTGVQVGVITDTQYFGPGTRLTVL.

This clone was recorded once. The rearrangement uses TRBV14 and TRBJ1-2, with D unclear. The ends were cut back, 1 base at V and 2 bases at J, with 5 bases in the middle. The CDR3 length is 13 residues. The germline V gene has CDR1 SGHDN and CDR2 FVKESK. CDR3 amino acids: CASSQVLNYGYTF. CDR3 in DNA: TGTGCCAGCAGCCAAGTTTTGAACTATGGCTACACCTTC.

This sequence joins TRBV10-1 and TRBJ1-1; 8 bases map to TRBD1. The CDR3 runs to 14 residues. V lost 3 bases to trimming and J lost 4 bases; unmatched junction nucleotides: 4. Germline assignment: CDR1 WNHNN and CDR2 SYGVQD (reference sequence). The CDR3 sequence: CASSDVQGATEAFF. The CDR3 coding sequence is TGCGCCAGCAGTGATGTTCAGGGGGCCACTGAAGCTTTCTTT.

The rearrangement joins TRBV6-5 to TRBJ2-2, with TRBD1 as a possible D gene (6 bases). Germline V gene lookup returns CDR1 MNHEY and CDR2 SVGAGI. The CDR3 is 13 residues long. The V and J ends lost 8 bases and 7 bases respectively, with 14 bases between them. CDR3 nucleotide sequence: TGTGCCAGCGGGCAGGGGAGTAACGGGGAGCTGTTTTTT. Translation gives CASGQGSNGELFF.

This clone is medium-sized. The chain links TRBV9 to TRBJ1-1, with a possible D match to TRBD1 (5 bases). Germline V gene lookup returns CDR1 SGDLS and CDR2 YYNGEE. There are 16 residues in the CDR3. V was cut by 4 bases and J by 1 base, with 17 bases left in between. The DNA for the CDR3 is TGTGCCAGCAGCCCCTGGGACCCGCTTTCGAACACTGAAGCTTTCTTT. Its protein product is CASSPWDPLSNTEAFF.

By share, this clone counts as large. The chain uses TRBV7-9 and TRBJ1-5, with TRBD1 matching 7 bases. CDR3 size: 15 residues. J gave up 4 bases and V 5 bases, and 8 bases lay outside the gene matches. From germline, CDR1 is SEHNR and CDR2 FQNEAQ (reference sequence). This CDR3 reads CASSPEGDSNQPQHF. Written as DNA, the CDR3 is TGTGCCAGCAGCCCCGAAGGGGACAGTAATCAGCCCCAGCATTTT.

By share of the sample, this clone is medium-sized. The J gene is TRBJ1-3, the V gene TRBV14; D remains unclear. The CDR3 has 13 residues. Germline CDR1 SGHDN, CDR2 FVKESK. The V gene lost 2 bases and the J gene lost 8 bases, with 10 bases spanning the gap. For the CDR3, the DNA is TGTGCCAGCAGCCAAAAGATGAGGGACACCATATATTTT. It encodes CASSQKMRDTIYF. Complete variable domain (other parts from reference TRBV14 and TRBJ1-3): EAGVTQFPSHSVIEKGQTVTLRCDPISGHDNLYWYRRVMGKEIKFLLHFVKESKQDESGMPNNRFLAERTGGTYSTLKVQPAELEDSGVYFCASSQKMRDTIYFGEGSWLTVV.

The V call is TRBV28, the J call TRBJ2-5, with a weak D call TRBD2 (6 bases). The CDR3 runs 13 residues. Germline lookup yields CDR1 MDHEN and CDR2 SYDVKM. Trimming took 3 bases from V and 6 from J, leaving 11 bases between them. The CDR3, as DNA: TGTGCCAGCAGTTTCCACGGGAGCCAGACCCAGTACTTC. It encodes CASSFHGSQTQYF.

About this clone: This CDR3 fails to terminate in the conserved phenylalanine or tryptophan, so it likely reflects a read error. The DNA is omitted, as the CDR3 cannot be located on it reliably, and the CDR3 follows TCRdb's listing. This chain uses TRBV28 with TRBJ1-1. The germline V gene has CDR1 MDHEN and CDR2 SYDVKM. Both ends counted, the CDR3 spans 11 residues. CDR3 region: CASSLGSQEFC.

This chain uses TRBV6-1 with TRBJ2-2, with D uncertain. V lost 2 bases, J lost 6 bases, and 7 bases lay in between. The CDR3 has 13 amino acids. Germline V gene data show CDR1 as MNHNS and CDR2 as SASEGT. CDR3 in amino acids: CASSEKESGELFF. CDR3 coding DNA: TGTGCCAGCAGTGAAAAGGAATCCGGGGAGCTGTTTTTT.

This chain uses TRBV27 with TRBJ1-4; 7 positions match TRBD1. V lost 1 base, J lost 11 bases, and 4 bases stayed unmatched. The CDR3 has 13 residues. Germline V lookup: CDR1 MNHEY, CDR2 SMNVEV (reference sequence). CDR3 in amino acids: CASSLYQGEKLFF. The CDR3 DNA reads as TGTGCCAGCAGTTTATATCAGGGGGAGAAACTGTTTTTT.

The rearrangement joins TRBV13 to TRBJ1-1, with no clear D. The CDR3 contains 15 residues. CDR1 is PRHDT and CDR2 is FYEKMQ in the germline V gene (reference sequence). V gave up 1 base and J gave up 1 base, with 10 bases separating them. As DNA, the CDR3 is TGTGCCAGCAGCTTAGTAGAGGAACGGAACACTGAAGCTTTCTTT. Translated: CASSLVEERNTEAFF.

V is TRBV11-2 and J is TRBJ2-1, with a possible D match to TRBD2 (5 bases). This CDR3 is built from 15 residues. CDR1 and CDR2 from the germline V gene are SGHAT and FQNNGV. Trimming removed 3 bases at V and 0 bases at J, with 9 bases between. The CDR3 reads CASSFRGNSYNEQFF. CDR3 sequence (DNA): TGTGCCAGCAGCTTCCGAGGGAACTCCTACAATGAGCAGTTCTTC.

CDR3 residues: CASSQGAGTEAFF. CDR3 in DNA: TGCGCCAGCAGCCAAGGCGCAGGGACTGAAGCTTTCTTT. This chain connects TRBV4-1 to TRBJ1-1; tentatively, D is TRBD1 (5 bases). The CDR3 loop spans 13 amino acids. The germline V gene encodes CDR1 MGHRA and CDR2 YSYEKL. Trimming removed 1 base at V and 5 bases at J, with 8 bases between.

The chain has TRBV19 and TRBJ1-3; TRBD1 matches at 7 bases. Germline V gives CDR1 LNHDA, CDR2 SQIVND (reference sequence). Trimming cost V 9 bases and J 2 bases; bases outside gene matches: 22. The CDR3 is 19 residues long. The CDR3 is CASRYRGQHPSLAGNTIYF. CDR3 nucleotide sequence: TGTGCCAGCAGATATAGGGGACAGCATCCTTCTCTTGCTGGAAACACCATATATTTT.

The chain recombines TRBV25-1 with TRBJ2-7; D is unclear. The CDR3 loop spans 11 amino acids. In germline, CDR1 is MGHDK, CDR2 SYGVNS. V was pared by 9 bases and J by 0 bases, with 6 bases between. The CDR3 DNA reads TGTGCCAGTAGCCTCTCCTACGAGCAGTACTTC. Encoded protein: CASSLSYEQYF.